This record concerns one T cell receptor beta chain sequence. Trimming stripped 0 bases from V and 4 bases from J, with 10 bases between. The CDR3 runs to 16 residues. Germline assignment: CDR1 SNHLY and CDR2 FYNNEI. This specimen comes from a study of blood T cells in healthy people across ages. It was with a sample-barcoded 5' primer and a J-beta primer mix that a second PCR of roughly 7 to 11 cycles was run. A single record per CDR3 protein comes from TCRdb applying MiXCR to the 5' RACE reads. Of about 1.4 million distinct CDR3 sequences listed, almost 60% are singletons. This chain connects TRBV2 to TRBJ1-6, with D unclear. The sequence came from a man between 18 and 29 years old in good health. The sample was blood. The CDR3 loop reads CASSEARPAYNSPLHF. Written as DNA, the CDR3 is TGTGCCAGCAGTGAAGCGCGACCGGCATATAATTCACCCCTCCACTTT.